Presented here are 9 T cell receptor beta chains from one specimen sequenced in a study of T cell repertoires in cytomegalovirus infection. MiXCR was run by TCRdb on the reads, yielding one entry per CDR3 protein. The data hold under 850,000 distinct CDR3 sequences, with less than 40% observed a single time. Sequencing was performed on PBMCs. These receptors were obtained from a human donor in good health (CMV status not recorded). Some clones in this sample may be carry-over from other donors' samples.

This clonotype was recorded once. A much bigger clone sits one base away, suggesting this may be a read error. The rearrangement links TRBV7-2 to TRBJ2-7, with a possible D match to TRBD2 (5 bases). Germline V gene data show CDR1 as SGHTA and CDR2 as FQGNSA. This CDR3 has 16 amino acids. The CDR3 region has the DNA TGTGCCAGCAGCTTCATACCGGAGGCAGGTTACTACGAGCAGTCCTTC. Translated: CASSFIPEAGYYEQSF.

CDR3 sequence (DNA): TGTGCCACCAGTGATTACACCAACAGGGGGCTGAATGGCTACACCTTC. Its translation: CATSDYTNRGLNGYTF. This chain joins TRBV24-1 and TRBJ1-2, with 9 bases matching TRBD1. With V trimmed by 2 bases and J by 6 bases, 9 bases remained unmatched. Per the germline V gene, CDR1 is KGHDR and CDR2 is SFDVKD. The CDR3 extends over 16 amino acids.

This clonotype was picked up a small number of times. V usage is TRBV27 and J usage is TRBJ2-5, with 7 nucleotides matching TRBD1. The CDR3 spans 13 residues. Germline values: CDR1 MNHEY, CDR2 SMNVEV (reference sequence). V shed 6 bases, J shed 5 bases, and the junction held 6 bases outside the gene matches. This chain's CDR3 is CASRAGGEETQYF. In DNA, the CDR3 is TGTGCCAGCAGGGCAGGGGGAGAGGAGACCCAGTACTTC.

The chain carries TRBV28 and TRBJ1-2; D gene ambiguous. CDR3 size: 13 residues. Trimming removed 1 base from V and 3 bases from J, with 6 bases in between. Germline V gene lookup returns CDR1 MDHEN and CDR2 SYDVKM. CDR3 nucleotides: TGTGCCAGCAGTTTATCAGTGGACTATGGCTACACCTTC. Residues: CASSLSVDYGYTF.

This clonotype was recorded many times. The chain links TRBV7-3 to TRBJ2-3, with TRBD2 identical over 9 bases. The CDR3 is 17 amino acids. J gave up 3 bases and V 2 bases, and 9 bases lay outside the gene matches. Germline V CDR1 and CDR2: SGHTA, FQGTGA. CDR3 DNA sequence: TGTGCCAGCAGCTTAGTCGGCGGGGGGGCCTGGACAGATACGCAGTATTTT. Translation: CASSLVGGGAWTDTQYF.

This clonotype was found many times. The V gene is TRBV4-1, the J gene TRBJ1-5; no clear D gene. The V and J ends lost 3 bases and 1 base respectively, with 10 bases between them. In germline, CDR1 is MGHRA, CDR2 YSYEKL. The CDR3 extends over 15 amino acids. CDR3 nucleotide sequence: TGCGCCAGCAGCCACCTGGACTCGAGCAATCAGCCCCAGCATTTT. Its protein product is CASSHLDSSNQPQHF.

Of note for this clonotype: A much bigger clone sits one base away, suggesting this may be a read error. The J gene is TRBJ2-1, the V gene TRBV19; 8 bases map to TRBD1. The CDR3 contains 15 residues. Germline V gene lookup returns CDR1 LNHDA and CDR2 SQIVND (reference sequence). CDR3 region: CAISIDRGSYNEQFF. The CDR3 bases are TGTGCCATTAGTATAGACAGGGGATCCTACAATGAGCAGTTCTTC.

The chain carries TRBV2 and TRBJ2-3; no reliable D call. Germline values: CDR1 SNHLY, CDR2 FYNNEI. Trimming took 8 bases from V and 4 from J, leaving 7 bases between them. The CDR3 length is 11 residues. The CDR3 region has the DNA TGTGCCAGCTTTACAGCAGATACGCAGTATTTT. Encoded protein: CASFTADTQYF. The entire variable domain, with the rest obtained from reference TRBV2 and TRBJ2-3, is as follows: EPEVTQTPSHQVTQMGQEVILRCVPISNHLYFYWYRQILGQKVEFLVSFYNNEISEKSEIFDDQFSVERPDGSNFTLKIRSTKLEDSAMYFCASFTADTQYFGPGTRLTVL.

The sample holds a few counts of this clonotype. The rearrangement links TRBV6-8 to TRBJ1-5, with TRBD1 as a possible D gene (5 bases). Germline V gene data show CDR1 as MNHGY and CDR2 as SAAAGT. The germline V and J ends were trimmed by 8 bases and 3 bases, with 17 bases remaining between them. The CDR3 spans 15 residues. The CDR3 loop reads CASRRRQNTNQPQHF. For the CDR3, the DNA is TGTGCCAGCCGGAGGCGACAGAATACCAATCAGCCCCAGCATTTT.